The 18 T cell receptor beta chains presented below share a single source sample, sequenced in a study of blood T cells in healthy people across ages. A second PCR of roughly 7 to 11 cycles used a sample-barcoded 5' primer and a J-beta primer mix. TCRdb fed the 5' RACE reads into MiXCR, producing one record per CDR3 protein. The sample comprises approximately 2,000,000 distinct CDR3 sequences, around 40% of which are singletons, and 23% rests with the top ten. The material sequenced was blood. The receptor set was obtained from a human donor in good health.

The chain employs TRBV20-1 and TRBJ2-3, with 7 nucleotides matching TRBD1. The germline gives CDR1 DFQATT, CDR2 SNEGSKA (reference sequence). The CDR3 covers 14 residues. The V segment lost 5 bases and the J segment 6 bases; nucleotides outside the gene matches: 11. The CDR3 DNA reads as TGCAGTGCTCAATGGGGGCAGGGGGTGGATACGCAGTATTTT. Translated, it gives CSAQWGQGVDTQYF.

This clonotype occurred a few times. V and J are TRBV3-1 and TRBJ1-1, with D maybe TRBD1 (6 bases). The CDR3 has 13 residues. V was pared by 2 bases and J by 12 bases, with 16 bases between. Germline loops: CDR1 LGHDT, CDR2 YNNKEL (reference sequence). CDR3 protein: CASSQLWDKEPFF. CDR3 in DNA: TGTGCCAGCAGCCAATTATGGGACAAGGAACCTTTCTTT.

This clonotype was seen only a few times. The rearrangement uses TRBV10-3 and TRBJ2-3, with D perhaps TRBD1 or TRBD2 (5 bases each). Trimming stripped 6 bases from V and 3 bases from J, with 7 bases between. There are 12 residues in the CDR3. Looked up from germline, CDR1 is ENHRY and CDR2 is SYGVKD. The chain's CDR3 is CAIREGTDTQYF. As DNA, the CDR3 is TGTGCCATCAGAGAGGGGACAGATACGCAGTATTTT.

The gene calls are TRBV5-5 and TRBJ2-5, with 8 bases matching TRBD1. The CDR3 loop spans 14 amino acids. V shed 2 bases and J 4 bases; nucleotides not matched to a gene: 4. Looked up from germline, CDR1 is SGHKS and CDR2 is YYEKEE (reference sequence). As DNA, the CDR3 is TGTGCCAGCAGCTTCTCAGGGGGCTTAGAGACCCAGTACTTC. Translated: CASSFSGGLETQYF.

J is TRBJ2-4 and V is TRBV6-2 or TRBV6-3; 10 nucleotides align to TRBD2. This CDR3 has 17 amino acids. Germline V CDR1 and CDR2: MNHEY, SVGEGT. V was pared by 6 bases and J by 13 bases, with 21 bases of the junction left unmatched. The CDR3 DNA sequence: TGTGCCAGCAGCCGGCTTACAAGCGGGGGGGCTAACAATGAGCAGTACTTC. Its protein product is CASSRLTSGGANNEQYF.

The chain uses TRBV5-6 and TRBJ2-5; D is undetermined. CDR3 length: 16 residues. Deletions cut 4 bases from V and 2 bases from J, with 18 bases between. Germline CDR1 reads SGHDT; CDR2 reads YYEEEE. CDR3 in DNA: TGTGCCAGCAGCACTTCCCTCCTGTACCCGCAAGAGACCCAGTACTTC. It yields the protein CASSTSLLYPQETQYF. Combining the CDR3 with reference TRBV5-6 and TRBJ2-5 gives the whole variable domain DAGVTQSPTHLIKTRGQQVTLRCSPKSGHDTVSWYQQALGQGPQFIFQYYEEEERQRGNFPDRFSGHQFPNYSSELNVNALLLGDSALYLCASSTSLLYPQETQYFGPGTRLLVL.

V usage is TRBV5-1 and J usage is TRBJ2-2, with D hard to call. Germline CDR1 SGHRS, CDR2 YFSETQ. CDR3 length equals 14 residues. Trimming stripped 0 bases from V and 7 bases from J, with 10 bases between. The CDR3 nucleotides read TGCGCCAGCAGCTTGGCAGCCTCGGGCGGGGAGCTGTTTTTT. The encoded protein is CASSLAASGGELFF.

This clonotype was seen a few times. V is TRBV20-1 and J is TRBJ2-3; 12 bases map to TRBD2. CDR3 length equals 14 residues. Trimming at V came to 8 bases and at J to 6 bases, leaving 9 bases not matched to a gene. Germline loops: CDR1 DFQATT, CDR2 SNEGSKA (reference sequence). CDR3 amino acids: CSFRASGRADTQYF. The CDR3 DNA is TGCAGTTTCCGGGCTAGCGGGAGGGCTGATACGCAGTATTTT.

The chain is built from TRBV25-1 and TRBJ1-6; 8 bases are a match to TRBD1. Per the germline V gene, CDR1 is MGHDK and CDR2 is SYGVNS. V trimming: 4 bases; J trimming: 4 bases; junction bases outside the gene matches: 6. The CDR3 extends over 16 amino acids. CDR3 DNA: TGTGCCAGCAGTGGGGAGTGGACAGGGTATAATTCACCCCTCCACTTT. This codes for CASSGEWTGYNSPLHF.

The rearrangement uses TRBV7-2 and TRBJ2-5; either TRBD1 or TRBD2 may fit D (5 bases each). This CDR3 region has 14 residues. Germline lookup yields CDR1 SGHTA and CDR2 FQGNSA. V gave up 2 bases and J gave up 5 bases, with 12 bases separating them. In DNA form, the CDR3 reads TGTGCCAGCAGCTTAACTAGGGGCCGGGAGACCCAGTACTTC. Protein product: CASSLTRGRETQYF.

This sequence joins TRBV7-9 and TRBJ2-5; 9 bases match TRBD1. This CDR3 region has 15 residues. The germline CDR1 and CDR2 sequences are SEHNR and FQNEAQ (reference sequence). The trim removed 4 bases at V and 4 bases at J, leaving 7 bases unmatched. Here the CDR3 reads CASSSQGAKGETQYF. The CDR3 coding sequence is TGTGCCAGCAGCTCACAGGGGGCGAAGGGAGAGACCCAGTACTTC.

The genes are TRBV5-1 and TRBJ1-2; D might be TRBD1 (6 bases). Trimming removed 5 bases at V and 0 bases at J, with 17 bases between. Per germline, CDR1 SGHRS and CDR2 YFSETQ. CDR3 length equals 16 residues. As DNA, the CDR3 is TGCGCCAGCAGTCCTGGTACAGGGTCGGCTAACTATGGCTACACCTTC. Amino acid sequence: CASSPGTGSANYGYTF.

This clonotype turned up a few times. The rearrangement links TRBV7-3 to TRBJ1-5; D unresolved. The CDR3 extends over 13 amino acids. Per the germline V gene, CDR1 is SGHTA and CDR2 is FQGTGA. V was shortened by 5 bases and J by 4 bases, with 9 bases between the two germline ends. CDR3: CASSPDKNQPQHF. For the CDR3, the DNA is TGTGCCAGCAGCCCCGACAAAAATCAGCCCCAGCATTTT.

This clonotype was observed a few times. The gene calls are TRBV6-6 and TRBJ1-1; D call uncertain. Trimming stripped 0 bases from V and 7 bases from J, with 6 bases between. This CDR3 is 12 amino acids long. Germline V gene data show CDR1 as MNHNY and CDR2 as SVGAGI (reference sequence). Here the CDR3 DNA reads TGTGCCAGCAGTTACTCTGGCGGTGAAGCTTTCTTT. Residues: CASSYSGGEAFF.

The chain uses TRBV29-1 and TRBJ2-1, with a weak D call TRBD2 (5 bases). The V and J ends lost 8 bases and 13 bases respectively, with 21 bases between them. The germline V gene encodes CDR1 SQVTM and CDR2 ANQGSEA. CDR3 length equals 12 residues. CDR3 region: CSSGSFGETQFF. CDR3 nucleotides: TGCAGCTCGGGGTCATTCGGAGAGACCCAGTTCTTC.

This clonotype was seen a handful of times. This chain connects TRBV20-1 to TRBJ1-2; the D is unclear. The V and J ends lost 2 bases and 1 base respectively, with 14 bases between them. This CDR3 spans 15 amino acids. Germline V gene lookup returns CDR1 DFQATT and CDR2 SNEGSKA (reference sequence). In DNA, the CDR3 is TGCAGTGCTAGAATGCCGACACAATATAACTATGGCTACACCTTC. Its translation is CSARMPTQYNYGYTF.

This clonotype was seen a few times. The chain recombines TRBV7-2 with TRBJ2-1; TRBD1 is a possible D gene (6 bases). Germline values: CDR1 SGHTA, CDR2 FQGNSA. Trimming took off 0 bases at V and 8 bases at J, with 17 bases between the two ends. The CDR3 has 16 amino acids. For the CDR3, the DNA is TGTGCCAGCAGCTTAGCGGGGGCGGGTTTGGTCGATGAGCAGTTCTTC. Translation: CASSLAGAGLVDEQFF.

The chain has TRBV25-1 and TRBJ1-1, with 8 bases fitting TRBD1. Germline lookup yields CDR1 MGHDK and CDR2 SYGVNS. J lost 3 bases, V lost 3 bases, and 3 bases had no gene match. The CDR3 has 14 residues. CDR3 in amino acids: CASSDRTGYTEAFF. The CDR3, as DNA: TGTGCCAGCAGTGACAGGACAGGGTACACTGAAGCTTTCTTT.